Given below is one T cell receptor beta chain in context. Its antigen remains undetermined. Base-call qualities are not available, and no considerably larger clone is one nucleotide away. The data belong to a study of blood T cells in healthy people across ages (dated by TCRdb to the mid-2010s). As for the study more broadly: In model experiments, template switching captured roughly one uniquely barcoded TCR beta cDNA molecule for every two T cells. The donors were divided into four age groups: young (average around 15 years), middle-aged (about 39), aged (about 56) and long-lived (nearly 85). For two donors (one aged 18 to 30 and one aged 80 or older), the study analyzed two additional independent replicas of 1 million unique cDNA reads from the same blood draw. To avoid experimental bias, donors of different ages were distributed randomly across sequencing lanes. The study measured age-related changes in TCR beta repertoire diversity using deep sequencing normalized with unique cDNA molecular identifiers. The study at large found these results: Because the CMV infection status of the donors was unknown, age-related changes in expanded clonotypes may potentially have been confounded. Estimates of total diversity from one million sequenced T cells were regarded as lower bounds and underestimates. A strong correlation was found between observed TCR beta diversity and the percentage of naive T cells measured by flow cytometry. Observed TCR beta diversity per million T cells fell roughly linearly with age, and a significant reduction was already apparent by age about 43. Since profiling was done on bulk unsorted PBMCs, naive and antigen-experienced compartments could not be conclusively compared. Compared with the aged group, the long-lived group had more naive CD4+ T cells, fewer expanded clones and increased TCR diversity, a pattern suggesting age selection.

As encoded in the germline V gene, CDR1 is SQVTM while CDR2 is ANQGSEA. The CDR3, from cysteine to phenylalanine, totals 12 residues. The read is trimmed to its CDR3 DNA, 36 bases read in frame from base 1. V loses 0 bases, J loses 4 bases, and the germline ends lie 6 bases apart. Library method: 5' RACE. The sample was run on an Illumina HiSeq 2500. A second PCR of roughly 6 to 12 cycles was performed with a sample-barcoded 5' primer and a J-beta primer mix. A template-switch 5' adaptor carrying 12 random nucleotides introduced a unique molecular identifier onto each TCR beta cDNA molecule. Each sample yielded at least 3 million CDR3-containing paired-end reads. First-strand cDNA was synthesized from all RNA with the Mint cDNA synthesis kit, primed by a TRBC-specific oligonucleotide. All cDNA was treated with uracil-DNA glycosylase and then went through a first 18-cycle PCR with the universal primers M1SS and BC2_uni_R. As for the authors' bioinformatics: For normalization, 1 million high-quality reads, each with a distinct molecular identifier, were randomly selected from each sample. Instead of being binned into consensus sequences, reads with shared molecular identifiers were discarded. MiTCR, set to a Q25 quality threshold and the strictest error-elimination algorithm, was used for CDR3 identification, clonotype clustering and error correction. A nonparametric unseen species model using Euler transformation provided a lower-bound estimate of total TCR beta diversity. TCRdb passed the public sequencing reads through fastp at Q25 and MiXCR, retaining productive beta sequences. For every CDR3 protein sequence, its rows merge into one entry that carries the most common genes and DNA. The V and J calls shown here were made by TCRdb, not taken from the authors' results. The sample table shows over 600,000 distinct CDR3 sequences, and around 50% are seen once. The ten largest clones represent around 24% of the sample.

Systemically healthy Caucasian individuals from Russia, roughly 40 in total and aged roughly 6 to 100 years, were included as donors. Ten milliliters of peripheral blood were collected from each donor into EDTA-treated Vacutainer tubes. PBMCs were isolated by Ficoll-Paque density-gradient centrifugation, with at least 6 million obtained per sample. Total RNA, at least 5 micrograms per sample, was extracted from PBMCs with Trizol reagent. For every donor, an aliquot of PBMCs went through flow cytometry to measure the percentages of naive CD45RAhigh/CD27high T cells. The sample was blood. This receptor was identified in a man in his forties in good health. This sequence uses TRBV29-1 and TRBJ1-2; too little of a D gene remains to name it. At the DNA level, the sequence is TGCAGCGTTGAAGATAGGGCCTATGGCTACACCTTC. Translated, this gives CSVEDRAYGYTF.